Below, one T cell receptor beta chain is given with its context. Its specificity is not known. The data belong to a study of cytomegalovirus exposure and HLA in healthy donors. The study's findings and limits: Most likely, a cluster of highly shared sequence variants arose as a sequencing artifact. Indistinguishability led to the exclusion of some V segments, TRBV6-2 and TRBV6-3 included. In a later analysis, the majority of CMV-associated beta chains seemingly showed HLA restriction.

Primers for the PCR totalled 60 Vbeta and 13 Jbeta. Clones were sequenced by immunoSEQ multiplex PCR, and TCRdb holds only the in-frame ones, with some missing. The sample totals some 130,000 clones. From germline, CDR1 is LGHNA and CDR2 YSLEER. The CDR3 consists of 13 residues. Trimming cost V 5 bases and J 6 bases, with 11 bases left between them. The origin of this receptor is a man between 18 and 35 years old in good health and CMV-seronegative. J is TRBJ2-1 and V is TRBV4-3, with D perhaps TRBD2 (5 bases). Input material: PBMCs. CDR3 loop: CASSNTRGNEQFF. The CDR3 region has the DNA TGCGCCAGCAGCAATACTAGAGGCAATGAGCAGTTCTTC.